This entry features one T cell receptor (beta chain) sequence. The data are from a study of cytomegalovirus exposure and HLA in healthy donors. At the level of the study: Within the Caucasian-associated ancestry cluster were roughly 81% of the 350 to 400 genotyped donors.

Germline V gene data show CDR1 as SGHTS and CDR2 as YDEGEE. The V and J ends lost 0 bases and 4 bases, in that order; junction bases with no gene match: 3. This CDR3 region has 15 residues. 13 Jbeta primers and 60 Vbeta primers were used for the PCR. Sequenced by immunoSEQ multiplex PCR; TCRdb stores in-frame clones only, minus some. The repertoire includes approximately 100,000 clones, 79% of them detected once, and about 4% sits in the top ten. V gene TRBV5-8 combines with J gene TRBJ2-2, with 7 bases lining up with TRBD1. The receptor's source is a female donor in good health and CMV-seropositive. Sequencing was performed on PBMCs. CDR3 DNA sequence: TGTGCCAGCAGCTTGGGGACAGGAACCACCGGGGAGCTGTTTTTT. Its translation is CASSLGTGTTGELFF.